Following are 9 T cell receptor beta chains from one sample sequenced in a study of a mutant IDH1 vaccine in newly diagnosed glioma. Sequencing used immunoSEQ multiplex PCR; TCRdb keeps in-frame clones, though not all of them. The profile shows 99,000 or so clones, approximately 90% of them singletons. Time point reported: baseline, week 1 (first vaccination visit). Stated treatment: pre-vaccination baseline after standard-of-care therapy. The sequencing used PBMCs, collected from a glioma patient treated with radiotherapy, temozolomide or both. These receptors all stem from a woman aged 50 to 65 with glioma.

V usage is TRBV14 and J usage is TRBJ1-6; 10 bases match TRBD1. This CDR3 contains 14 residues. Germline assignment: CDR1 SGHDN and CDR2 FVKESK. The trim removed 3 bases at V and 8 bases at J, leaving 1 base unmatched. DNA of the CDR3: TGTGCCAGCAGCCAGACAGGGGGCGATTCACCCCTCCACTTT. Protein product: CASSQTGGDSPLHF.

The J gene is TRBJ2-7, the V gene TRBV14, with 9 bases matching TRBD2. V lost 1 base to trimming and J lost 2 bases; unmatched junction nucleotides: 6. The CDR3 loop spans 16 amino acids. CDR1 and CDR2 (germline): SGHDN, FVKESK. CDR3 amino acids: CASSQGPSGDAYEQYF. Written as DNA, the CDR3 is TGTGCCAGCAGCCAAGGTCCTAGCGGGGATGCCTACGAGCAGTACTTC.

This chain links TRBV28 with TRBJ1-5; possibly TRBD1 for D (6 bases). Between the trimmed V and J ends, which lost 6 bases and 0 bases, there was a span of 12 bases. Looked up from germline, CDR1 is MDHEN and CDR2 is SYDVKM. The CDR3 runs to 15 residues. CDR3 bases: TGTGCCAGCAGCAGGACAGTGTATAGCAATCAGCCCCAGCATTTT. It encodes CASSRTVYSNQPQHF.

The chain recombines TRBV6-5 with TRBJ1-6, with TRBD1 as a possible D gene (5 bases). Germline values: CDR1 MNHEY, CDR2 SVGAGI. The germline V and J ends were trimmed by 5 bases and 7 bases, with 15 bases remaining between them. The CDR3 has 15 amino acids. The CDR3 region has the DNA TGTGCCAGCAGTCAACGTGGGGGGTTGAATTCACCCCTCCACTTT. Amino acids: CASSQRGGLNSPLHF.

The rearrangement joins TRBV5-4 to TRBJ2-1; 7 bases line up with TRBD2. This CDR3 is built from 16 residues. V was clipped by 4 bases and J by 8 bases; unmatched bases: 15. Germline CDR1 SGHNT, CDR2 YYREEE (reference sequence). CDR3 loop: CASSRPLADPLHEQFF. CDR3 sequence (DNA): TGTGCCAGCAGCCGCCCCCTAGCGGACCCCCTCCATGAGCAGTTCTTC.

This chain links TRBV28 with TRBJ1-5, with 7 nucleotides matching TRBD1. The V gene end was trimmed by 5 bases and the J gene end by 6 bases; junction bases not matched to a gene: 7. This CDR3 is built from 14 residues. The V gene's germline CDR1 is MDHEN and CDR2 SYDVKM. CDR3 DNA sequence: TGTGCCAGCAGTAAACAGGGGCCGAGTCAGCCCCAGCATTTT. It translates to CASSKQGPSQPQHF. Based on the CDR3 plus reference TRBV28 and TRBJ1-5, the full variable domain is DVKVTQSSRYLVKRTGEKVFLECVQDMDHENMFWYRQDPGLGLRLIYFSYDVKMKEKGDIPEGYSVSREKKERFSLILESASTNQTSMYLCASSKQGPSQPQHFGDGTRLSIL.

V and J are TRBV19 and TRBJ1-4; D ambiguous. Deletions cut 7 bases from V and 8 bases from J, with 14 bases between. The CDR3 is made up of 13 amino acids. Germline V CDR1 and CDR2: LNHDA, SQIVND (reference sequence). The DNA for the CDR3 is TGTGCCAGTACCCCACAGCTAAGCGAAAAACTGTTTTTT. Protein: CASTPQLSEKLFF.

The chain combines TRBV5-5 with TRBJ2-7; perhaps D is TRBD1 or TRBD2 (5 bases each). The V end lost 5 bases, the J end lost 1 base, and 13 bases lay between the germline ends. The CDR3 has 14 amino acids. Germline V gives CDR1 SGHKS, CDR2 YYEKEE (reference sequence). As DNA, the CDR3 is TGTGCCAGCAGACCACGTGGGGGTTCCTACGAGCAGTACTTC. Its protein product is CASRPRGGSYEQYF.

The CDR3 DNA follows: TGTGCCAGTAGTATGCGAGACTATGGCTACACCTTC. Encoded protein: CASSMRDYGYTF. This chain connects TRBV19 to TRBJ1-2; no clear D gene. The CDR3 is 12 amino acids. V was pared by 3 bases and J by 3 bases, with 5 bases between. CDR1 is LNHDA, CDR2 SQIVND, per germline (reference sequence).